This TCR beta chain appears in the sequencing data of a study of vaccination and CD4 T cells after COVID-19 (dated by TCRdb to 2022 to 2024). Notes on the research overall: The convalescent cohort comprised six males and four females, including two Hispanic individuals, seven Caucasians, two Asians and one multiracial person. Participants received two doses of either the Pfizer-BioNTech BNT162b2 vaccine (n=8) or the Moderna mRNA-1273 vaccine (n=2). In 10 COVID-19 convalescent patients and a handful of infection-naive healthy vaccine recipients, the spike-specific CD4+ TCR repertoire before mRNA vaccination was compared with the repertoire after mRNA vaccination. Culture stimuli were overlapping spike peptide pools from SARS-CoV-2 and from the common cold coronaviruses HCoV-NL63, HCoV-OC43 and HCoV-229E. At the TCR clonotype level, an earlier paper using these donors assessed memory CD4+ T cell crossreactivity between SARS-CoV-2 and common cold coronavirus spike proteins. Post-vaccine blood samples were collected a median of about 11 weeks after the second vaccine dose, ranging from roughly 12 to 241 days. Control cultures received a CEFX viral epitope pool as the positive control, an HIV-1 Nef peptide pool as the negative control, or no peptide. Post-COVID blood samples were collected from convalescent patients a median of around 100 days after diagnosis, with a range of about 30 to 161 days. On the study overall, not on this receptor specifically: In convalescent patients, a median around 90% of post-vaccine SARS-CoV-2-reactive clones were detected only after vaccination, suggesting vaccine-specific priming. An increase in the median number of SARS-CoV-2-reactive clonotypes from some 20 after infection to 38 after vaccination was observed, but the change was not found to be significant. Only a relatively small number of convalescent patients were included in the study, and early timepoints following natural infection were not analyzed. Of the vaccine-specific clones found in convalescent patients, nearly all (304 of 307) were mono-reactive for SARS-CoV-2 spike instead of being cross-reactive with common cold coronaviruses.

This clonotype showed up just a few times. It lacks a known antigen. No base quality information exists; no much larger clone differs at one position. V gives up 4 bases and J gives up 3 bases, and the segment between their germline ends measures 18 bases. The germline V gene supplies CDR1 MNHEY and CDR2 SVGEGT. Inclusive of the bounding cysteine and phenylalanine, the CDR3 is 16 residues long. The sequence is cut down to CDR3 DNA, 48 bases in frame from base 1. Library preparation used PCR. DNA from cultured CD4+ T cells was subjected to TCR sequencing with the Oncomine TCR Beta short-read assay at the Johns Hopkins FTIC core. Genomic DNA was extracted from the cultured CD4+ T cells with the QIAamp micro DNA kit. Oncomine TCR Beta libraries from cultured CD4+ T cells were pooled with unique dual indexes and sequenced on an Illumina iSeq 100. The study's own analysis went as follows. Non-productive sequences were removed, and CDR3s not starting with C, not ending with F or W, or shorter than 7 amino acids were discarded. Antigen-specific clonotypes were identified using the MANAFEST web application through comparison of peptide-stimulated wells with reference and other culture wells. An FDR below 0.05, an odds ratio above 5, and a productive frequency above 0.1% in at least two of three replicate wells were required for clones to be considered positive. A clonotype was classed as cross-reactive if the clonotype showed significant expansion both in SARS-CoV-2 spike wells and in at least one common cold coronavirus spike condition. Levenshtein distances (stringdist) and unrooted phylogenetic trees (ape) in R version 3.6.1 were used to assess CDR3 homology. The raw public reads went through TCRdb reprocessing: fastp at Q25, MiXCR clone calling, in-frame beta chains kept. Here each entry gathers all rows of one CDR3 protein and keeps the most common genes and DNA. The V and J calls and clone size come from TCRdb's table, not from the authors' own analysis. The sample data list some 8,600 distinct CDR3 sequences, and 30% to 35% of these were observed just once. More than 15% of the sample is held by the ten biggest clonotypes.

This specimen's treatment or condition label, per the study, means: roughly ten-day PBMC culture with coronavirus spike peptide pools or control peptides (ViraFEST assay). CD4+ T cells from unexposed donors were collected before the COVID-19 pandemic (2011-2018). The ViraFEST assay, used in the study, expanded antigen-specific T cells with peptide pools and then identified the expanded clonotypes through TCR sequencing. Each well held 2 million to 2.5 million PBMCs cultured with approximately 9.2 ug/ml peptide pools in IMDM containing around 5.5% human AB serum and 7.5 to 10 IU/ml IL-2. Half of the culture medium was replaced with fresh IL-2-containing medium on days 3 and 7. CD4+ T cells were isolated after roughly eleven days of culture through negative selection using the EasySep CD4+ T cell isolation kit. As cell numbers permitted, CD4+ T cells from unexposed donors were tested for reactivity to SARS-CoV-2 S and N and to four common cold coronavirus spike pools. Ficoll-Paque Plus gradient centrifugation was used to isolate PBMCs from whole blood, and the isolated PBMCs were then either used fresh or cryopreserved at -140C. In general, triplicate wells were set up for every culture condition. Leukapheresis product for the unexposed donors was bought commercially.

The sequence is built from TRBV6-2 or TRBV6-3 and TRBJ1-1; the D gene assignment is ambiguous. The material sequenced was CD4+ T cells from blood, cultured in vitro. This sequence originates from a human donor in good health. The sequenced DNA: TGTGCCAGCAGTTGGACGGCGAGAGGCAAGGACACTGAAGCTTTCTTT. This translates into CASSWTARGKDTEAFF.